There are many counts of the clone carrying this T cell receptor (beta chain). These data are taken from a study of immune characterization of retroperitoneal liposarcoma. This CDR3 has 14 residues. CDR1 and CDR2 from the germline V gene are MNHNY and SVGAGI (reference sequence). V was trimmed by 2 bases and J by 6 bases, leaving 11 bases between them. One entry per CDR3 protein, called by TCRdb with MiXCR from the PCR reads. The sample includes over 8,000 distinct CDR3 sequences, around a quarter of them seen just once. The sample consisted of blood. The chain joins TRBV6-6 to TRBJ1-5; weak D call: TRBD1 (6 bases). The clonotype comes from a male donor with retroperitoneal liposarcoma. The CDR3 DNA reads TGTGCCAGCAGTTACCAACAGGGCGGTCAGCCCCAGCATTTT. This translates into CASSYQQGGQPQHF.